The rows below give T cell receptor beta chains drawn from one sample of a study of patients and donors after allogeneic stem cell transplantation. TCRdb ran MiXCR on the RT-PCR reads and lists one entry per CDR3 protein. The profile shows approximately 200,000 distinct CDR3 sequences, less than 50% of them singletons. The sample comprised blood, either unsorted or a sorted T cell fraction (not recorded which). These TCRs come from a human donor who was either an allogeneic HSCT recipient or a stem cell or donor lymphocyte infusion donor (not recorded which). It is not recorded whose cells these are; they may come from a transplant donor. Both conserved end residues are part of each CDR3. D genes are given only for firm matches. Clone size is not always given. Where it is, it says once, few, many or a class for expanded clones.

>.|.|TRBV3-1|TRBJ1-1
TGTGCCAGCAGCCAAGATAGGGGCCTTATCGGGGCTTTCTTT
CASSQDRGLIGAFF
>TRBD1|.|TRBV7-2|TRBJ1-2
TGTGCCAGCAGCTTAGTAGGGCAGGGGGCTTTTGGCTACACCTTC
CASSLVGQGAFGYTF
>.|few|TRBV10-3|TRBJ1-5
TGTGCCATCAGTGAGTCGAATAGTGGTTTTAGCAATCAGCCCCAGCATTTT
CAISESNSGFSNQPQHF
>.|.|TRBV5-1|TRBJ2-1
TGCGCCAGCAGTTCACCCCGACTCGGTTACAATGAGCAGTTCTTC
CASSSPRLGYNEQFF
>TRBD1|.|TRBV7-9|TRBJ1-5
TGTGCCAGCAGCTCCGGGACAGGGCCCACGGGCAATCAGCCCCAGCATTTT
CASSSGTGPTGNQPQHF
>.|few|TRBV9|TRBJ1-4
TGTGCCAGCTCCAAGGCAGGGAACGGGGGAGGTGAAAAACTGTTTTTT
CASSKAGNGGGEKLFF
>.|.|TRBV24-1|TRBJ1-5
TGTGCCACCAGTGATTCGGCGACAAATAATCAGCCCCAGCATTTT
CATSDSATNNQPQHF
>.|many|TRBV25-1|TRBJ2-5
TGTGCCAGCAGTGATCCTCGGGGGGCCGGGGAGACCCAGTACTTC
CASSDPRGAGETQYF
>.|.|TRBV23-1|TRBJ1-5
TGCGCCAGCACCCAACAGGGTCATCAGCCCCAGCATTTT
CASTQQGHQPQHF
>.|few|TRBV4-2|TRBJ1-1
TGTGCCAGCCATCCCCGGCGGGGGATGAACACTGAAGCTTTCTTT
CASHPRRGMNTEAFF
>.|few|TRBV5-1|TRBJ1-5
TGCGCCAGCAGCTTGACAGGGCTAAGCAATCAGCCCCAGCATTTT
CASSLTGLSNQPQHF
>.|few|TRBV12-3/TRBV12-4|TRBJ2-5
TGTGCCAGCAGTTTGTGGGGCCGAGAGACCCAGTACTTC
CASSLWGRETQYF
>.|few|TRBV27|TRBJ1-5
TGTGCCAGCAGGCCGGGCCCGTCTAGCAATCAGCCCCAGCATTTT
CASRPGPSSNQPQHF
>.|once|TRBV28|TRBJ2-7
TGTGCCAGCACTTTAGGGGACAACCTACGAGAGCAGTACTTC
CASTLGDNLREQYF
>.|few|TRBV20-1|TRBJ2-1
TGCAGTGCCCGGGACGCCTACAATGAGCAGTTCTTC
CSARDAYNEQFF
>TRBD1|.|TRBV7-9|TRBJ2-7
TGTGCCAGCAGTTTGGACAGGGGCCCCCAGTACTTC
CASSLDRGPQYF
>.|.|TRBV2|TRBJ2-5
TGTGCCAGCAGTGCACTCCCGCGGGGCTATGAAGAGACCCAGTACTTC
CASSALPRGYEETQYF
>TRBD2|.|TRBV29-1|TRBJ2-1
TGCAGCGTTGTGCCCGAACCCGCTAGCGGGTCCTACAATGAGCAGTTCTTC
CSVVPEPASGSYNEQFF
>.|.|TRBV12-3/TRBV12-4|TRBJ2-3
TGTGCCAGCAGTTTCCCGGGAGGCACAGATACGCAGTATTTT
CASSFPGGTDTQYF
>.|few|TRBV20-1|TRBJ2-1
TGCAGTGCTGAGGACGTGATAACCTACAATGAGCAGTTCTTC
CSAEDVITYNEQFF
>TRBD1|.|TRBV25-1|TRBJ1-6
TGTGCCAGCAGTCAGACAGGGAGGAATTCACCCCTCCACTTT
CASSQTGRNSPLHF
>.|.|TRBV12-3/TRBV12-4|TRBJ1-1
TGTGCCAGCAGTCGCGGGATGGGGCCACTGAACACTGAAGCTTTCTTT
CASSRGMGPLNTEAFF
>TRBD2|.|TRBV9|TRBJ2-1
TGTGCCAGCAGCGTAGGAGCGGGGACTAGCGGGGGTAGCTCCTACAATGAGCAGTTCTTC
CASSVGAGTSGGSSYNEQFF
>TRBD1|.|TRBV12-3/TRBV12-4|TRBJ1-5
TGTGCCAGCAGTGGACCGGGACAGGGGAGAAGGTCCAATCAGCCCCAGCATTTT
CASSGPGQGRRSNQPQHF
>TRBD1|few|TRBV7-7|TRBJ2-5
TGTGCCAGCAGCTTAGGAGGGACAGGGGTAGAGACCCAGTACTTC
CASSLGGTGVETQYF
>TRBD1|few|TRBV28|TRBJ2-4
TGTGCCAGCAGTGCCTCGACAGGGAACAAAAACATTCAGTACTTC
CASSASTGNKNIQYF
>.|once|TRBV5-5|TRBJ2-5
TGTGCCAGCAGCCTGGCGGTTTTGGAGACCCAGTACTTC
CASSLAVLETQYF
>.|.|TRBV6-6|TRBJ2-5
TGTGCCAGCAGTTTCCGACGGCCAGAGACCCAGTACTTC
CASSFRRPETQYF
>.|few|TRBV12-3/TRBV12-4|TRBJ1-2
TGTGCCAGCAGTCCTAGGGTGTCCGGGGGGTGGGGCTATGGCTACACCTTC
CASSPRVSGGWGYGYTF
>.|few|TRBV7-9|TRBJ2-2
TGTGCCAGCAGCCAGGGCCCCGGGGAGCTGTTTTTT
CASSQGPGELFF
>.|.|TRBV20-1|TRBJ1-1
TGCAGTGCTAGGAACAGCGCGAACACTGAAGCTTTCTTT
CSARNSANTEAFF
>.|few|TRBV27|TRBJ2-1
TGTGCCAGCAGTTTAGTGGTTGGGGGAAATGAGCAGTTCTTC
CASSLVVGGNEQFF
>.|few|TRBV3-1|TRBJ1-1
TGTGCCAGCAGCCAGTTGGGCGTAAACACTGAAGCTTTCTTT
CASSQLGVNTEAFF
>TRBD1|.|TRBV12-3/TRBV12-4|TRBJ2-1
TGTGCCAGCGGAGAACAGGGGAACAATGAGCAGTTCTTC
CASGEQGNNEQFF
>.|.|TRBV19|TRBJ1-3
TGTGCCAGTAGTCCCTCGGCAGGGAAGCCCGGAAACACCATATATTTT
CASSPSAGKPGNTIYF
>.|.|TRBV7-9|TRBJ1-1
TGTGCCAGCAGCCTAGCGCCCCACAGTATGAACACTGAAGCTTTCTTT
CASSLAPHSMNTEAFF
>.|.|TRBV5-1|TRBJ2-7
TGCGCCAGCAGCTTGGAGGGCCGGAGCTCCTACGAGCAGTACTTC
CASSLEGRSSYEQYF
>TRBD1|.|TRBV6-5|TRBJ2-7
TGTGCCAGCAGTGCCGGGACAGGGGTTTACGGGGAGCAGTACTTC
CASSAGTGVYGEQYF
>TRBD1|.|TRBV12-3/TRBV12-4|TRBJ1-2
TGTGCCAGCAGTCCAACCCGACCCTATACAGGGGGCTACAACTATGGCTACACCTTC
CASSPTRPYTGGYNYGYTF
>TRBD2|.|TRBV4-2|TRBJ2-2
TGTGCCAGCAGCCATAGGTCAGCGGGGGGCCTGAGGACCGGGGAGCTGTTTTTT
CASSHRSAGGLRTGELFF
>TRBD1|.|TRBV5-1|TRBJ1-1
TGCGCCAGCAGCGGGGACAGCTTAAACACTGAAGCTTTCTTT
CASSGDSLNTEAFF
>.|.|TRBV5-1|TRBJ2-5
TGCGCCAGCAGCTTGGAGGGTGAGACCCAGTACTTC
CASSLEGETQYF
>.|.|TRBV30|TRBJ2-1
TGTGCCTGCCCCGGCAGGGGCTCCTACAATGAGCAGTTCTTC
CACPGRGSYNEQFF
>.|many|TRBV4-2|TRBJ1-1
TGTGCCAGCAGCCCGGGGGGTGTAGGGCAAGCTTTCTTT
CASSPGGVGQAFF
>.|.|TRBV24-1|TRBJ2-7
TGTGCCACCAGTGATTACGCCGGGGAGCAGTACTTC
CATSDYAGEQYF
>.|few|TRBV5-1|TRBJ2-2
TGCGCCAGCAGCTTGGCCGGTGGCAGGACGGGCACCGGGGAGCTGTTTTTT
CASSLAGGRTGTGELFF
>.|.|TRBV29-1|TRBJ2-7
TGCAGCGTTGACACAGCCTCCTACGAGCAGTACTTC
CSVDTASYEQYF
>.|few|TRBV10-3|TRBJ1-5
TGTGCCATCAGCGATTTACCGGGACGAAGACTTAGCAATCAGCCCCAGCATTTT
CAISDLPGRRLSNQPQHF
>.|few|TRBV20-1|TRBJ2-1
TGCAGTGCTAGCAGTGTGGGGGACAATGAGCAGTTCTTC
CSASSVGDNEQFF
>.|.|TRBV5-1|TRBJ2-7
TGCGCCAGCAGCTCCCAGGGAGCCTACGAGCAGTACTTC
CASSSQGAYEQYF
>.|.|TRBV7-6|TRBJ1-2
TGTGCCAGCAGCTTAGCCCCATCAGGGTGGGGGGGCTACACCTTC
CASSLAPSGWGGYTF
>.|.|TRBV5-5|TRBJ1-3
TGTGCCAGCAGCTATATATCCGCCTCTGGAAACACCATATATTTT
CASSYISASGNTIYF
>.|.|TRBV5-1|TRBJ1-6
TGCGCCAGCAGCTTAAAAGGGGCAAATTCACCCCTCCACTTT
CASSLKGANSPLHF
>.|.|TRBV28|TRBJ1-1
TGTGCCAGCAGTTCCTCCCGTCTCCTAAACACTGAAGCTTTCTTT
CASSSSRLLNTEAFF
>.|.|TRBV4-1|TRBJ1-2
TGCGCCAGCAGCCAACCGTTTGGGGACGGCTACACCTTC
CASSQPFGDGYTF
>.|few|TRBV3-1|TRBJ1-6
TGTGCCAGCAGCCAAGGTACCGACACCTCACCCCTCCACTTT
CASSQGTDTSPLHF
>.|.|TRBV12-3/TRBV12-4|TRBJ2-7
TGTGCCAGCAGCCCTGGGTTCTACGAGCAGTACTTC
CASSPGFYEQYF
>.|.|TRBV12-3/TRBV12-4|TRBJ2-5
TGTGCCAGCAGCCTAGGGGCCGATCAAGAGACCCAGTACTTC
CASSLGADQETQYF